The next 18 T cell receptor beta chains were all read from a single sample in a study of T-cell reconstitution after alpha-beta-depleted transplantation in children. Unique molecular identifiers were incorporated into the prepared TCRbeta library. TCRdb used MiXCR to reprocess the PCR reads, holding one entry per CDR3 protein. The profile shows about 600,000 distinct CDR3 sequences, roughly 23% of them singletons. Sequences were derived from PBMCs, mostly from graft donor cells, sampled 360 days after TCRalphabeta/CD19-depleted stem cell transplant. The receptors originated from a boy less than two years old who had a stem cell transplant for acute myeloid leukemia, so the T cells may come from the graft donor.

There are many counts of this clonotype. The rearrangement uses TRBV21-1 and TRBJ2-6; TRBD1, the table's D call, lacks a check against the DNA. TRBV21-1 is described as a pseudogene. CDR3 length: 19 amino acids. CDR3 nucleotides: TGTGCCAGCAGCACCCAGGACAGGAGGGTTATCTCTGGGGCCAACGTCCTGACTTTC. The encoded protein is CASSTQDRRVISGANVLTF.

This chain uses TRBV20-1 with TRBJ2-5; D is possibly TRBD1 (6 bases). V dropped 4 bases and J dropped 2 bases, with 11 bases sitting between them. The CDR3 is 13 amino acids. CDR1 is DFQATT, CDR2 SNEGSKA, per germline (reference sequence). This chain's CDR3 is CSATGTLQETQYF. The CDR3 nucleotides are TGCAGTGCTACCGGGACATTACAAGAGACCCAGTACTTC.

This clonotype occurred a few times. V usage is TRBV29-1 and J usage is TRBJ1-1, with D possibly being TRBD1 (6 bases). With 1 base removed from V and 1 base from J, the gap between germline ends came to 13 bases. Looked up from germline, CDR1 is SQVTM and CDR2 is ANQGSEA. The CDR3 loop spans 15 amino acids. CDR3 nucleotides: TGCAGCGTTGAAGCCCCACAGGGAAGGAACACTGAAGCTTTCTTT. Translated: CSVEAPQGRNTEAFF.

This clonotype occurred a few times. In DNA form, the CDR3 reads TGTGCCAGCAGCGTAGGACAGGGAAGCGAGCAGTACTTC. Translated, it gives CASSVGQGSEQYF. This chain uses TRBV7-3 with TRBJ2-7; 8 positions agree with TRBD1. After removal of 5 bases from V and 6 bases from J, the junction contained 6 bases not matched to a gene. This CDR3 spans 13 amino acids. Per the germline V gene, CDR1 is SGHTA and CDR2 is FQGTGA.

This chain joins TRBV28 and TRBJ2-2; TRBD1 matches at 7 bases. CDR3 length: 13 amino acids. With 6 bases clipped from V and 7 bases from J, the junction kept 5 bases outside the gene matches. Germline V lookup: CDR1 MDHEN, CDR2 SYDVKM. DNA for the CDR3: TGTGCCAGCAGGATACAGGGGAGCGGGGAGCTGTTTTTT. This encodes CASRIQGSGELFF.

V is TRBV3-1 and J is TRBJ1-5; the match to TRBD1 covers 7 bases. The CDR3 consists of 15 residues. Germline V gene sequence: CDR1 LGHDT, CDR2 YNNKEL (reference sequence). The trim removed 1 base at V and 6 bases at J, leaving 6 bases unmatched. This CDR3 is CASSQGTGGSQPQHF. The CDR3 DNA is TGTGCCAGCAGCCAAGGGACAGGCGGCAGTCAGCCCCAGCATTTT.

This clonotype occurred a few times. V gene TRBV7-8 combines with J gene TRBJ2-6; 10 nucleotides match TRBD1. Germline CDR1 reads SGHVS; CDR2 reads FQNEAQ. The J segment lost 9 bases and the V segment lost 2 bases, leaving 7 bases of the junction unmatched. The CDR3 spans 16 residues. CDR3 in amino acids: CASSLWTGGVLNVLTF. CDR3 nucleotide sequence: TGTGCCAGCAGCTTATGGACAGGGGGGGTACTCAACGTCCTGACTTTC.

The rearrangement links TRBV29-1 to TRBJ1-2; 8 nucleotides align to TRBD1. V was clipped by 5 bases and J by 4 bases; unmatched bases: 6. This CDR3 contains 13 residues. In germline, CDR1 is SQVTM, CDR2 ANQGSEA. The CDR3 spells CSVYRDRTYGYTF. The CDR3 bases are TGCAGCGTTTACCGGGACAGGACCTATGGCTACACCTTC.

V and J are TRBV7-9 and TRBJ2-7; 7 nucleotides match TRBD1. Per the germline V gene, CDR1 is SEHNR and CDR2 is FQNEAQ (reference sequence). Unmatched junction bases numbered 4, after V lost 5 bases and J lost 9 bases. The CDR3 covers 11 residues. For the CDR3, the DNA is TGTGCCAGCAGCCCCGACAGGGTGCAGTACTTC. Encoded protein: CASSPDRVQYF.

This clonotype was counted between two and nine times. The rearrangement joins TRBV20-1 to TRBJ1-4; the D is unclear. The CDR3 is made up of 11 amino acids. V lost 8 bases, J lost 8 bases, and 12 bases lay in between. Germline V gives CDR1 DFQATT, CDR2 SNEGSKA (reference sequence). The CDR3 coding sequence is TGCAGTACCAGGAGAGGGGAAAAACTGTTTTTT. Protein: CSTRRGEKLFF.

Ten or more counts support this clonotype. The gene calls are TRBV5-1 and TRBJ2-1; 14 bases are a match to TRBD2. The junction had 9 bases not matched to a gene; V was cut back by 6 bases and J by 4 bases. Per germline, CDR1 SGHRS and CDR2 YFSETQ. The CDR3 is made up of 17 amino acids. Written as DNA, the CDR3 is TGCGCCAGCAACCCCGGGACTAGCGGGGGTAGGTACAATGAGCAGTTCTTC. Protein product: CASNPGTSGGRYNEQFF.

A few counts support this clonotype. CDR3 residues: CASSLYPIRGERTDTQYF. The CDR3 nucleotides read TGTGCCAGCAGTTTATACCCGATACGGGGGGAGAGGACAGATACGCAGTATTTT. This sequence joins TRBV12-3 or TRBV12-4 and TRBJ2-3; 7 positions match TRBD2. This CDR3 region has 18 residues. V dropped 2 bases and J dropped 3; count of bases not matched to a gene: 14.

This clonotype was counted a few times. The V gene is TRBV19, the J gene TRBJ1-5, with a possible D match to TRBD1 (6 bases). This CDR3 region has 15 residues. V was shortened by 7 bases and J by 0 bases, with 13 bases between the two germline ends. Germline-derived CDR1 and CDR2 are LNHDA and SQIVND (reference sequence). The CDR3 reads CASIPDRNSNQPQHF. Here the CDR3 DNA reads TGTGCCAGTATTCCGGACAGAAATAGCAATCAGCCCCAGCATTTT.

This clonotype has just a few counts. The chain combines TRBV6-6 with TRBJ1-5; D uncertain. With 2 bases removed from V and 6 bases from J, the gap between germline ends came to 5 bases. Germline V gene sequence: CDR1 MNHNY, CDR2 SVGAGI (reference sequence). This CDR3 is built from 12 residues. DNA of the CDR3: TGTGCCAGCAGTTACCTAGGTCAGCCCCAGCATTTT. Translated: CASSYLGQPQHF.

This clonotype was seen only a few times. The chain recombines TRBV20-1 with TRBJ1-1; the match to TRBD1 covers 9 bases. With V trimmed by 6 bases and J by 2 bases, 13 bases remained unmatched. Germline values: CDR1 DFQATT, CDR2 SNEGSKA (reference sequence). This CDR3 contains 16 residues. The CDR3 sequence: CSALQGATPYNTEAFF. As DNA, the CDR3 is TGCAGTGCCTTACAGGGGGCGACGCCCTACAACACTGAAGCTTTCTTT.

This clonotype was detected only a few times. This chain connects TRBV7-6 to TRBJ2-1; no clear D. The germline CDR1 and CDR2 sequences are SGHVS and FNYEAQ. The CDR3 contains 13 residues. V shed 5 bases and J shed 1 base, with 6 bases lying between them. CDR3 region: CASSMWSYNEQFF. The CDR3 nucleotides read TGTGCCAGCAGCATGTGGTCCTACAATGAGCAGTTCTTC.

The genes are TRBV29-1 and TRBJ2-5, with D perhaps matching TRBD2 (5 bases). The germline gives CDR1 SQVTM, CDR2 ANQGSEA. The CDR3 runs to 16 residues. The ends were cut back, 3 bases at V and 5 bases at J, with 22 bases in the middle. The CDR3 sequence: CSVDSLRALPGETQYF. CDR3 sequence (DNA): TGCAGCGTTGATAGCTTACGGGCCCTGCCGGGGGAGACCCAGTACTTC.

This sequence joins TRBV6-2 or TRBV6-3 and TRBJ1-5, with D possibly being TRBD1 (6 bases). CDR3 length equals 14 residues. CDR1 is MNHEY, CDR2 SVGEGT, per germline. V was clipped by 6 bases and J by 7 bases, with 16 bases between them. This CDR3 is CASSRDRSGQPQHF. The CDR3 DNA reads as TGTGCCAGCAGCAGAGACAGGTCGGGCCAGCCCCAGCATTTT.